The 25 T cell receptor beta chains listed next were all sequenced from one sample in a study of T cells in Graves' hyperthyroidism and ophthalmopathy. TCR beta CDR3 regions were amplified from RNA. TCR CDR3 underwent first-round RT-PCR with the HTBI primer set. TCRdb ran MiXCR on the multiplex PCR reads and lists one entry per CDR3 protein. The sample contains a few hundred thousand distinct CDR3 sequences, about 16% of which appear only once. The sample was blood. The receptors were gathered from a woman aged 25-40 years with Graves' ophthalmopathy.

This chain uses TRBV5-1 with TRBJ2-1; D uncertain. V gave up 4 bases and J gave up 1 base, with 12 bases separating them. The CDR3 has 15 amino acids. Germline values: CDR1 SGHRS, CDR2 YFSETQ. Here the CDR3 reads CASSPTILSYNEQFF. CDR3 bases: TGCGCCAGCAGCCCCACGATATTGTCCTACAATGAGCAGTTCTTC.

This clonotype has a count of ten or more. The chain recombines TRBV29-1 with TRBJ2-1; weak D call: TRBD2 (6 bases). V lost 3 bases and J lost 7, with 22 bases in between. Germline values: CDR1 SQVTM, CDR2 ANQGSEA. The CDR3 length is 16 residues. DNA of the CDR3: TGCAGCGTTGACGAGCCGGGAGTTGAGTTCTGGAATGAGCAGTTCTTC. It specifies CSVDEPGVEFWNEQFF.

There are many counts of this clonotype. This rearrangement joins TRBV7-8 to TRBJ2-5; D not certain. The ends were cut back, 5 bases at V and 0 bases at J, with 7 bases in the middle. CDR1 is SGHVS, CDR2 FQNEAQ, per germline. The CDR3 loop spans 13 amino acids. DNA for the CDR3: TGTGCCAGCAGCATTGGGTACCAAGAGACCCAGTACTTC. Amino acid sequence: CASSIGYQETQYF.

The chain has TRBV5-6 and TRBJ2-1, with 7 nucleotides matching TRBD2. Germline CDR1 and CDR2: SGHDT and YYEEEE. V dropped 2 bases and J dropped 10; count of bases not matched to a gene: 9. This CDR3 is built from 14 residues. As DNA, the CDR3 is TGTGCCAGCAGCTTCGGGGGGAGAGGGTGGGAGCAGTTCTTC. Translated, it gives CASSFGGRGWEQFF.

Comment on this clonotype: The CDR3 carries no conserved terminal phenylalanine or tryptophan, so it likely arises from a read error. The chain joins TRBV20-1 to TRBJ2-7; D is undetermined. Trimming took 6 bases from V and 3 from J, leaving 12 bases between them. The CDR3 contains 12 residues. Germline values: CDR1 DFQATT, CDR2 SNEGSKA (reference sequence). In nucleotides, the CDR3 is TGCAGTGCGAGCACTACAAACTACGAGCAGTACCTC. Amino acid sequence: CSASTTNYEQYL.

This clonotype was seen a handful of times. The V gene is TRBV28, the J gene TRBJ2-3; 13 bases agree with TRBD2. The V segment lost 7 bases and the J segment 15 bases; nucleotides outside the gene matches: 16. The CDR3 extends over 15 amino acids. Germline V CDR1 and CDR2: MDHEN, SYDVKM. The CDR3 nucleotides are TGTGCCAGCACCACCGGGACTAGCGGGACCAGGTACCAATATTTT. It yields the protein CASTTGTSGTRYQYF.

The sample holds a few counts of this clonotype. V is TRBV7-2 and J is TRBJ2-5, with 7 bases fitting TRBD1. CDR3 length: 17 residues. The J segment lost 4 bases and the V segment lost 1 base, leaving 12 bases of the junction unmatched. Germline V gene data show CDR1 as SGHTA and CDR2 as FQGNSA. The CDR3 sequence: CASSLVRGLGFGETQYF. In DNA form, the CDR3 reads TGTGCCAGCAGCTTAGTCAGGGGGTTAGGTTTTGGAGAGACCCAGTACTTC.

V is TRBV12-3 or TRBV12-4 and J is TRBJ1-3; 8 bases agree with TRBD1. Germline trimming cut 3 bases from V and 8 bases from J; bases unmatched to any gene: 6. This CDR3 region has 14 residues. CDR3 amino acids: CASSFQGAGDTIYF. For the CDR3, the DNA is TGTGCCAGCAGTTTCCAGGGGGCGGGAGACACCATATATTTT.

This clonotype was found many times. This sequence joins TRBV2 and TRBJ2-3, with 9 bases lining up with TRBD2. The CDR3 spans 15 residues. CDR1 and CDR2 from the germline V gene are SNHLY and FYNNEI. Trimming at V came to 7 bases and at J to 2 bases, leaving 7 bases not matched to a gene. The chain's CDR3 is CASTPLAGTTDTQYF. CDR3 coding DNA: TGTGCCAGCACCCCTCTAGCGGGAACCACAGATACGCAGTATTTT. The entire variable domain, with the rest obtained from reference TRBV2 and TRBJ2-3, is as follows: EPEVTQTPSHQVTQMGQEVILRCVPISNHLYFYWYRQILGQKVEFLVSFYNNEISEKSEIFDDQFSVERPDGSNFTLKIRSTKLEDSAMYFCASTPLAGTTDTQYFGPGTRLTVL.

CDR3 in amino acids: CASSPHYQSSTDTQYF. For the CDR3, the DNA is TGTGCCAGCAGCCCCCACTACCAGTCTAGCACAGATACGCAGTATTTT. V and J are TRBV9 and TRBJ2-3; D is unresolved. In germline, CDR1 is SGDLS, CDR2 YYNGEE. This CDR3 is 16 amino acids long. V lost 4 bases and J lost 0, with 15 bases in between.

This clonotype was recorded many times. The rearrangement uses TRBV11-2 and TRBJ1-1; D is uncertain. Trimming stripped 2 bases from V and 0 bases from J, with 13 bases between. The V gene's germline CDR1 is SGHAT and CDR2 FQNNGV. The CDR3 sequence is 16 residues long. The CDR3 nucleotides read TGTGCCAGCAGCTTATTGGCAGGTCTGCTGAACACTGAAGCTTTCTTT. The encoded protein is CASSLLAGLLNTEAFF. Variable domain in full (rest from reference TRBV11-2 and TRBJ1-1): EAGVAQSPRYKIIEKRQSVAFWCNPISGHATLYWYQQILGQGPKLLIQFQNNGVVDDSQLPKDRFSAERLKGVDSTLKIQPAKLEDSAVYLCASSLLAGLLNTEAFFGQGTRLTVV.

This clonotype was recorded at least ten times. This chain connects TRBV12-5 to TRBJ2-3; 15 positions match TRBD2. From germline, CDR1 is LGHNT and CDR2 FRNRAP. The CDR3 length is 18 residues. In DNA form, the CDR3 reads TGTGCGCCTTCGGGGACGGGACTAGCGGGAGGTTTCTCAGATACGCAGTATTTT. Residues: CAPSGTGLAGGFSDTQYF.

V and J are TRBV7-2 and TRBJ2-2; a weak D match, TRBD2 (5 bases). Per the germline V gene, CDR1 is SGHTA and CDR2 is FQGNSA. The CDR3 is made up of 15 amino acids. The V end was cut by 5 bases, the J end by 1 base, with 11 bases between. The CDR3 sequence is CASSPTRGNTGELFF. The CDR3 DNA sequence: TGTGCCAGCAGCCCCACCCGGGGGAACACCGGGGAGCTGTTTTTT.

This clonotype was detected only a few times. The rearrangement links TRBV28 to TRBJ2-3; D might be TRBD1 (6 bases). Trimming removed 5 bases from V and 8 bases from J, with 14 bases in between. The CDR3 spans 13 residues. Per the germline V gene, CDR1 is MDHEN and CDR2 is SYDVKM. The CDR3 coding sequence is TGTGCCAGCAGTCCTAGGGCAGGGGCTACGCAGTATTTT. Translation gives CASSPRAGATQYF.

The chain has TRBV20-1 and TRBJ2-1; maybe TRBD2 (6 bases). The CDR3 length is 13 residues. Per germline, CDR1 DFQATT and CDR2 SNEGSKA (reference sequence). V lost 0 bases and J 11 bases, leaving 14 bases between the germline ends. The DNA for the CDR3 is TGCAGTGCTAGAGATGTGCAGGGAGGAAAGCAGTTCTTC. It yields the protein CSARDVQGGKQFF.

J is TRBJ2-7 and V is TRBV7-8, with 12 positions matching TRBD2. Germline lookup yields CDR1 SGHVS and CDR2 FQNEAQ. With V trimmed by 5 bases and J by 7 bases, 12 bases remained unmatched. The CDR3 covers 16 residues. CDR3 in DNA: TGTGCCAGCAGCCCGAGACCCCTAGCGGGAGGGGAAGAGCAGTACTTC. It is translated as CASSPRPLAGGEEQYF.

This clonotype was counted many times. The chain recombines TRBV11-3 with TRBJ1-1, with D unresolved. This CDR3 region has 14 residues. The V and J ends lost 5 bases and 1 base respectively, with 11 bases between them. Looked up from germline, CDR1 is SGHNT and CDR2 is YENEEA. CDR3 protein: CASSPDGENTEAFF. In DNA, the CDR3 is TGTGCCAGCAGCCCCGACGGGGAGAACACTGAAGCTTTCTTT.

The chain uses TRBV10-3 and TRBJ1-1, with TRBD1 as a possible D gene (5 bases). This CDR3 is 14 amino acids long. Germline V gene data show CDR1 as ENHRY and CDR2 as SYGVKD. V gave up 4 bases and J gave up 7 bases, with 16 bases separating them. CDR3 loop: CAISAAGVAGEAFF. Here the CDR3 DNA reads TGTGCCATCAGTGCCGCGGGGGTGGCGGGTGAAGCTTTCTTT.

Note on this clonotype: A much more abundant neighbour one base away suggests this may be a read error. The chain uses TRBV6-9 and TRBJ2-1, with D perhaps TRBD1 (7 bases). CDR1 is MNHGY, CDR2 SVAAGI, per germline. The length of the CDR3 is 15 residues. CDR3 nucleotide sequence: TGTACCAGCAGTTCCCCAGGGGGGCCGTACAATGAGCAGTTCTTC. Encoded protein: CTSSSPGGPYNEQFF.

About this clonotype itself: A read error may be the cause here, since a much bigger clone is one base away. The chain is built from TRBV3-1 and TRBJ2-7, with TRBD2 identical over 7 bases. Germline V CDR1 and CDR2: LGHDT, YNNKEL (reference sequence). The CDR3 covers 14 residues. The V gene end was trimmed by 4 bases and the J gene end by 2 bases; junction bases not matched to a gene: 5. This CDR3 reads CASSRSGEAYEQYF. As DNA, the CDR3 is TGTGCCAGCAGCCGGAGCGGGGAGGCCTACGAGCAGTACTTC.

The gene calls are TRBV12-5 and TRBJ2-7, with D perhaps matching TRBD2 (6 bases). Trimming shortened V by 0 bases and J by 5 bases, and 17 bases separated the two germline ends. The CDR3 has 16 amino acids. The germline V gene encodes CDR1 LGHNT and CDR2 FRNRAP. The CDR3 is CASGLVLRKEGNEQYF. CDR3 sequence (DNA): TGTGCTAGTGGTTTGGTACTCCGGAAGGAGGGTAACGAGCAGTACTTC.

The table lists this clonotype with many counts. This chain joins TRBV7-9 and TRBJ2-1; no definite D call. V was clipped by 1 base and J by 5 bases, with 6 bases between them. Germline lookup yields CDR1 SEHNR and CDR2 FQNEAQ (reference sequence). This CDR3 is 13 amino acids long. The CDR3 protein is CASSLVVDNEQFF. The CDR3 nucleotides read TGTGCCAGCAGCTTAGTGGTGGACAATGAGCAGTTCTTC.

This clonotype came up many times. This CDR3 is CASSPVRVEEKLFF. In DNA, the CDR3 is TGTGCCAGCAGCCCTGTAAGGGTGGAGGAAAAACTGTTTTTT. The V and J genes are TRBV7-9 and TRBJ1-4; D gene unclear. V gave up 5 bases and J gave up 8 bases, with 15 bases separating them. The CDR3 length is 14 residues. Germline CDR1 and CDR2: SEHNR and FQNEAQ (reference sequence).

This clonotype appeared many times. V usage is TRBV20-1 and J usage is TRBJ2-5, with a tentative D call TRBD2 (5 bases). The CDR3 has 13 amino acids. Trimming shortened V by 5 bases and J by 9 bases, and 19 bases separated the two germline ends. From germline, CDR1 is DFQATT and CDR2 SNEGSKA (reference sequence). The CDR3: CSAFGADLRAQYF. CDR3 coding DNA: TGCAGTGCTTTTGGAGCGGACCTTCGAGCCCAGTACTTC.

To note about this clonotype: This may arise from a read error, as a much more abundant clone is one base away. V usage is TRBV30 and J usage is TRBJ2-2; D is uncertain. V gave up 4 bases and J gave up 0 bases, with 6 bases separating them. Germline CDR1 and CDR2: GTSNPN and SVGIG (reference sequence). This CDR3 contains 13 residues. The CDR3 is CAWNSANTGELFF. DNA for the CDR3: TGTGCCTGGAACAGCGCGAACACCGGGGAGCTGTTTTTT.